The 24 T cell receptor beta chains presented below share a single source sample, sequenced in a study of T cell responses to AZD1222 COVID-19 vaccine. Generated by immunoSEQ multiplex PCR, the TCRdb table keeps only in-frame clones and is missing some. The sample lists around 270,000 clones, 90% to 95% seen once, with 0.55% in the top ten. Specimen: peripheral blood, collected 28 days after the second AZD1222 dose. All receptors derive from an adult who received the AZD1222 COVID-19 vaccine.

The chain has TRBV9 and TRBJ2-2; weak D call: TRBD1 (6 bases). Germline V CDR1 and CDR2: SGDLS, YYNGEE. The CDR3 sequence is 15 residues long. V shed 0 bases and J shed 4 bases, with 10 bases lying between them. CDR3 nucleotides: TGTGCCAGCAGCGTAGCAGGGGCGACCACCGGGGAGCTGTTTTTT. Translating gives CASSVAGATTGELFF.

CDR3 in DNA: TGTGCCAGCAGCCCCTCCGGGGGCCACAATGAGCAGTTCTTC. Residues: CASSPSGGHNEQFF. The genes are TRBV9 and TRBJ2-1, with D tentatively TRBD1 or TRBD2 (6 bases each). The germline V gene has CDR1 SGDLS and CDR2 YYNGEE. The CDR3 is 14 amino acids. Trimming stripped 4 bases from V and 5 bases from J, with 13 bases between.

This chain joins TRBV11-2 and TRBJ2-3; 9 bases align to TRBD2. The CDR3 is 18 amino acids. Germline V gene lookup returns CDR1 SGHAT and CDR2 FQNNGV. The J segment lost 8 bases and the V segment lost 5 bases, leaving 20 bases of the junction unmatched. Here the CDR3 DNA reads TGTGCCAGCAGCGGAGTAGCCCGACTCGCGGGGGGGCGAGGTACGCAGTATTTT. Translating it yields CASSGVARLAGGRGTQYF.

The chain joins TRBV5-4 to TRBJ1-1, with 10 nucleotides matching TRBD1. Unmatched junction bases numbered 3, after V lost 6 bases and J lost 4 bases. This CDR3 contains 13 residues. Germline V gene sequence: CDR1 SGHNT, CDR2 YYREEE (reference sequence). The CDR3 DNA reads as TGTGCCAGCATGGACAGGGGGGCCACTGAAGCTTTCTTT. Its translation: CASMDRGATEAFF.

V is TRBV12-3 or TRBV12-4 and J is TRBJ1-2; no definite D call. V lost 6 bases to trimming and J lost 1 base, with 9 bases between them. This CDR3 region has 13 residues. The CDR3, as DNA: TGTGCCAGCAGCCGGACTCTTAACTATGGCTACACCTTC. This gives the protein CASSRTLNYGYTF.

The chain joins TRBV11-3 to TRBJ1-3; no firm D call. The CDR3 is 15 residues long. V lost 1 base and J lost 2, with 9 bases in between. Germline V lookup: CDR1 SGHNT, CDR2 YENEEA. The CDR3 region is CASSLGAAAGNTIYF. CDR3 bases: TGTGCCAGCAGCTTAGGGGCAGCGGCTGGAAACACCATATATTTT.

This rearrangement joins TRBV3-1 (or the pseudogene TRBV3-2) to TRBJ2-1; 8 bases map to TRBD2. V dropped 1 base and J dropped 9; count of bases not matched to a gene: 11. CDR3 length equals 16 residues. Germline CDR1 LGHDT, CDR2 YNNKEL (reference sequence). The CDR3 spells CASSQVSGGAVGEQFF. CDR3 DNA sequence: TGTGCCAGCAGCCAAGTTTCGGGGGGGGCCGTGGGTGAGCAGTTCTTC.

The chain uses TRBV4-1 and TRBJ1-6; D is possibly TRBD1 (6 bases). The germline V gene has CDR1 MGHRA and CDR2 YSYEKL. With 0 bases removed from V and 3 bases from J, the gap between germline ends came to 15 bases. The CDR3 is 18 residues long. CDR3 region: CASSQDGRGGGYNSPLHF. CDR3 coding DNA: TGCGCCAGCAGCCAAGACGGCAGGGGCGGAGGCTATAATTCACCCCTCCACTTT.

V usage is TRBV7-2 and J usage is TRBJ1-5; the D gene is possibly TRBD1 (6 bases). In germline, CDR1 is SGHTA, CDR2 FQGNSA. Deletions cut 5 bases from V and 5 bases from J, with 19 bases between. This CDR3 has 16 residues. The CDR3 here is CASSPRDTSLYQPQHF. CDR3 nucleotides: TGTGCCAGCAGCCCCCGGGACACCAGCCTCTATCAGCCCCAGCATTTT.

This clone has only one observation. The chain couples TRBV28 to TRBJ2-5; D could derive from TRBD1 or TRBD2 (6 bases each). Trimming took 2 bases from V and 9 from J, leaving 10 bases between them. The germline V gene has CDR1 MDHEN and CDR2 SYDVKM. The CDR3 runs 12 residues. The CDR3 loop is CASSLTRGPQYF. CDR3 DNA sequence: TGTGCCAGCAGTTTAACCCGGGGGCCCCAGTACTTC.

The J gene is TRBJ1-5, the V gene TRBV20-1; 7 nucleotides match TRBD1. The CDR3 consists of 11 residues. V trimming: 4 bases; J trimming: 6 bases; junction bases outside the gene matches: 0. CDR1 is DFQATT, CDR2 SNEGSKA, per germline (reference sequence). CDR3 loop: CSANRGQPQHF. As DNA, the CDR3 is TGCAGTGCTAACAGGGGTCAGCCCCAGCATTTT.

The V call is TRBV11-1, the J call TRBJ1-2; D is ambiguous. Per germline, CDR1 SGHAT and CDR2 FQDESV (reference sequence). Trimming shortened V by 5 bases and J by 8 bases, and 9 bases separated the two germline ends. CDR3 length: 11 residues. The CDR3, as DNA: TGTGCCAGCAGCCCGGGCGCGGGCTACACCTTC. It yields the protein CASSPGAGYTF.

V gene TRBV2 combines with J gene TRBJ2-3; unclear D gene. Trimming pared 6 bases from V and 3 bases from J, leaving 10 bases between. There are 13 residues in the CDR3. Germline V gene lookup returns CDR1 SNHLY and CDR2 FYNNEI. CDR3 amino acids: CASRNVLTDTQYF. The CDR3 nucleotides read TGTGCCAGCAGGAATGTGTTGACAGATACGCAGTATTTT.

The rearrangement uses TRBV27 and TRBJ2-1; 7 nucleotides match TRBD1. This CDR3 has 15 residues. Germline V gene lookup returns CDR1 MNHEY and CDR2 SMNVEV (reference sequence). The junction had 13 bases not matched to a gene; V was cut back by 4 bases and J by 10 bases. DNA of the CDR3: TGTGCCAGCAGTTCCCATCTCAAGGGGGCAAGGGAGCAGTTCTTC. This codes for CASSSHLKGAREQFF.

The chain has TRBV6-5 and TRBJ2-7; D gene ambiguous. The V end lost 6 bases, the J end lost 4 bases, and 13 bases lay between the germline ends. The CDR3 has 13 amino acids. From germline, CDR1 is MNHEY and CDR2 SVGAGI. CDR3 residues: CASSVTDGYEQYF. In DNA form, the CDR3 reads TGTGCCAGCAGCGTCACGGACGGATACGAGCAGTACTTC.

This CDR3 reads CASSKNGTGGLSYEQYF. CDR3 DNA: TGTGCCAGCAGCAAAAACGGCACGGGAGGGCTCTCCTACGAGCAGTACTTC. V and J are TRBV21-1 and TRBJ2-7; the table assigns TRBD2, which was not confirmed against the DNA. TRBV21-1 is a pseudogene. CDR3 size: 17 residues.

V and J are TRBV28 and TRBJ1-2; 8 positions agree with TRBD1. The CDR3 has 15 amino acids. Losses at the gene ends were 1 base for V and 8 bases for J; bases not matched to a gene: 9. Germline lookup yields CDR1 MDHEN and CDR2 SYDVKM. CDR3 residues: CASSLSHGTGRGYTF. In nucleotides, the CDR3 is TGTGCCAGCAGTTTATCCCACGGGACAGGACGCGGCTACACCTTC.

This clone was picked up one time. The genes are TRBV9 and TRBJ1-6, with D perhaps TRBD1 (5 bases). V lost 5 bases to trimming and J lost 7 bases, with 13 bases between them. There are 14 residues in the CDR3. Germline V gene lookup returns CDR1 SGDLS and CDR2 YYNGEE. The chain's CDR3 is CASSRDPGNSPLHF. In DNA form, the CDR3 reads TGTGCCAGCAGTCGGGACCCAGGGAATTCACCCCTCCACTTT.

The chain employs TRBV5-4 and TRBJ1-4; 8 bases line up with TRBD1. The V segment lost 4 bases and the J segment 1 base; nucleotides outside the gene matches: 6. This CDR3 contains 16 residues. Germline CDR1 reads SGHNT; CDR2 reads YYREEE (reference sequence). The CDR3 spells CASSTGGDGTNEKLFF. CDR3 nucleotides: TGTGCCAGCAGCACAGGGGGAGATGGAACTAATGAAAAACTGTTTTTT.

The gene calls are TRBV7-2 and TRBJ2-2; D not resolved. Per germline, CDR1 SGHTA and CDR2 FQGNSA. Trimming removed 0 bases at V and 4 bases at J, with 3 bases between. The CDR3 covers 13 residues. The CDR3 DNA sequence: TGTGCCAGCAGCTTAGCCCGCACCGGGGAGCTGTTTTTT. It yields the protein CASSLARTGELFF.

This chain joins TRBV18 and TRBJ1-1, with D unclear. The ends were cut back, 3 bases at V and 8 bases at J, with 7 bases in the middle. This CDR3 is built from 11 residues. Germline loops: CDR1 KGHSH, CDR2 LQKENI. CDR3 DNA sequence: TGTGCCAGCTCACCGCCCTCCGAAGCTTTCTTT. The encoded protein is CASSPPSEAFF.

The chain is built from TRBV5-1 and TRBJ2-5; TRBD2 might be the D (5 bases). Trimming cost V 4 bases and J 9 bases, with 10 bases left between them. The germline gives CDR1 SGHRS, CDR2 YFSETQ. The CDR3 consists of 11 residues. The chain's CDR3 is CASSAAGAQYF. The DNA of the CDR3 is TGCGCCAGCAGCGCCGCCGGGGCCCAGTACTTC. The full variable domain, completed using reference TRBV5-1 and TRBJ2-5, is KAGVTQTPRYLIKTRGQQVTLSCSPISGHRSVSWYQQTPGQGLQFLFEYFSETQRNKGNFPGRFSGRQFSNSRSEMNVSTLELGDSALYLCASSAAGAQYFGPGTRLLVL.

The chain is built from TRBV18 and TRBJ1-2; D not resolved. V gave up 4 bases and J gave up 7 bases, with 13 bases separating them. The CDR3 covers 13 residues. CDR1 KGHSH and CDR2 LQKENI come from the germline V gene. The CDR3 region is CASSLEETVGYTF. Here the CDR3 DNA reads TGTGCCAGCTCACTCGAGGAAACGGTTGGCTACACCTTC.

Remarks on this clone: The sample has other DNA sequences that encode this CDR3 too. V and J are TRBV12-3 or TRBV12-4 and TRBJ1-4; no clear D gene. V lost 3 bases to trimming and J lost 8 bases, with 10 bases between them. The CDR3 spans 13 residues. This CDR3 reads CASSLGGVEKLFF. The CDR3 DNA sequence: TGTGCCAGCAGTTTGGGTGGGGTAGAAAAACTGTTTTTT.